This T cell receptor beta chain was found in a study of OX40 agonist ivuxolimab in advanced cancers. For the study at large: Earlier treatment with anti-PD-1, anti-PD-L1 or anti-CTLA-4 was permitted, and 35% to 45% had received some.

J lost 2 bases, V lost 3 bases, and 5 bases had no gene match. This CDR3 has 15 amino acids. Looked up from germline, CDR1 is KGHSH and CDR2 is LQKENI. Clones were read by immunoSEQ multiplex PCR, and TCRdb kept only the in-frame ones, dropping some. The sample consists of approximately 77,000 clones, about nine tenths of them appearing once. This clone showed up just a few times. The chain has TRBV18 and TRBJ1-2, with 8 bases lining up with TRBD1. The clonotype originates from an adult with an advanced solid tumor such as melanoma, head and neck, liver or kidney cancer. The sample here was CD4+ or CD8+ T cells sorted from blood, taken in a trial of the OX40 agonist ivuxolimab. CDR3 in amino acids: CASSPGRGQNYGYTF. For the CDR3, the DNA is TGTGCCAGCTCACCCGGCAGGGGGCAAAACTATGGCTACACCTTC.